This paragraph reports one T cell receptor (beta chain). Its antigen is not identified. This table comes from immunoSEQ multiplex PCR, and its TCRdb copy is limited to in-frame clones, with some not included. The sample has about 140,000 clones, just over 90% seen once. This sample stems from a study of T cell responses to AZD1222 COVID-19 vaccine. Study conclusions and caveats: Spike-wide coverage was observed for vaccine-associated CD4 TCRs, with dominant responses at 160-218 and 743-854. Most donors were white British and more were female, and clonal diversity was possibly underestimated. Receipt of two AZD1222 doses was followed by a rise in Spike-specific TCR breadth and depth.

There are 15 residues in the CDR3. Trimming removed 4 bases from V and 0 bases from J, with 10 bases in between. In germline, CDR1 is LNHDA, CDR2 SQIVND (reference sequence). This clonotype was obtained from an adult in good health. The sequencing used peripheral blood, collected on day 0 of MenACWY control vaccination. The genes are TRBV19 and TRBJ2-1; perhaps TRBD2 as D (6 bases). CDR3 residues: CASSTTAGSYNEQFF. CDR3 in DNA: TGTGCCAGTAGTACCACAGCGGGCTCCTACAATGAGCAGTTCTTC.